One and the same sample provided the 23 T cell receptor beta chains below, sequenced in a study of CD8 T cells in ankylosing spondylitis. TCRdb redid the calling of the 5' RACE reads with MiXCR, one entry per CDR3 protein. The data show more than 650,000 distinct CDR3 sequences, with approximately 12% seen just once and about 0.5% held by the top ten. Antigen specificity for these receptors is unknown. Findings and limits, study-wide: Ankylosing spondylitis blood seemed to carry a telltale TCR beta motif made of eight highly homologous variants.

Material for sequencing was blood, either unsorted or a sorted T cell fraction (not recorded which). The receptors here all came from a male donor with ankylosing spondylitis.

This clonotype occurred a few times. The chain is built from TRBV2 and TRBJ2-6; the D gene is possibly TRBD1 (6 bases). Germline V gene data show CDR1 as SNHLY and CDR2 as FYNNEI. The CDR3 runs 15 residues. Trimming left V 5 bases short and J 6 bases short, with 14 bases between. CDR3 bases: TGTGCCAGCAGTACTGGGACACTTACGGCCAACGTCCTGACTTTC. Translation: CASSTGTLTANVLTF.

This clonotype occurred many times. The chain joins TRBV20-1 to TRBJ1-2; no clear D gene. Trimming took 3 bases from V and 6 from J, leaving 8 bases between them. CDR1 and CDR2 from the germline V gene are DFQATT and SNEGSKA (reference sequence). The CDR3 runs to 11 residues. The CDR3 reads CSARVLDGYTF. The DNA for the CDR3 is TGCAGTGCTAGGGTGCTAGATGGCTACACCTTC.

The chain employs TRBV29-1 and TRBJ1-5, with D possibly matching TRBD1 (6 bases). V was clipped by 7 bases and J by 5 bases, with 15 bases between them. CDR3 length: 13 residues. CDR1 and CDR2 (germline): SQVTM, ANQGSEA. CDR3 protein: CSAAQGNDQPQHF. CDR3 DNA: TGCAGCGCCGCCCAGGGGAATGATCAGCCCCAGCATTTT.

The chain employs TRBV2 and TRBJ1-3, with D perhaps TRBD1 (6 bases). V was clipped by 4 bases and J by 7 bases, with 11 bases between them. CDR1 SNHLY and CDR2 FYNNEI come from the germline V gene. This CDR3 comprises 13 residues. CDR3 loop: CASSAQGSNTIYF. As DNA, the CDR3 is TGTGCCAGCAGTGCACAGGGTTCGAACACCATATATTTT.

This clonotype was detected only a few times. The chain has TRBV29-1 and TRBJ1-1, with D tentatively TRBD1 (6 bases). Trimming pared 7 bases from V and 3 bases from J, leaving 18 bases between. Germline V gene lookup returns CDR1 SQVTM and CDR2 ANQGSEA. This CDR3 comprises 14 residues. The CDR3 DNA sequence: TGCAGCGCCGCACAGGGAAACGCGTACACTGAAGCTTTCTTT. Amino acids: CSAAQGNAYTEAFF.

The chain uses TRBV7-2 and TRBJ2-7; D remains ambiguous. The CDR3 contains 14 residues. The V gene's germline CDR1 is SGHTA and CDR2 FQGNSA. Trimming pared 2 bases from V and 2 bases from J, leaving 10 bases between. The CDR3 loop reads CASSLMRHPYEQYF. The CDR3 coding sequence is TGTGCCAGCAGCTTAATGAGACACCCCTACGAGCAGTACTTC.

This clonotype has a handful of counts. This chain connects TRBV12-3 or TRBV12-4 to TRBJ2-4; possibly TRBD1 for D (5 bases). Between the trimmed V and J ends, which lost 1 base and 11 bases, there was a span of 12 bases. The length of the CDR3 is 13 residues. The CDR3 sequence: CASSLVGVPLQYF. The CDR3 coding sequence is TGTGCCAGCAGTTTAGTAGGGGTGCCTCTTCAGTACTTC.

This clonotype was counted between two and nine times. The gene calls are TRBV5-1 and TRBJ2-4, with 8 bases fitting TRBD2. Germline CDR1 SGHRS, CDR2 YFSETQ. V shed 3 bases and J 3 bases; nucleotides not matched to a gene: 8. CDR3 size: 16 residues. The CDR3: CASSYSPGLDKNIQYF. As DNA, the CDR3 is TGCGCCAGCAGCTACTCCCCGGGACTAGACAAAAACATTCAGTACTTC.

This clonotype was detected a few times. The chain joins TRBV10-3 to TRBJ1-1, with 7 bases matching TRBD1. V shed 4 bases, J shed 5 bases, and the junction held 7 bases outside the gene matches. This CDR3 has 14 residues. Germline V gives CDR1 ENHRY, CDR2 SYGVKD. CDR3 in amino acids: CAISVRQGVTEAFF. DNA for the CDR3: TGTGCCATCAGTGTCCGACAGGGTGTTACTGAAGCTTTCTTT.

The chain joins TRBV20-1 to TRBJ2-2; D may be TRBD2 (6 bases). The V end was cut by 4 bases, the J end by 5 bases, with 11 bases between. Germline V gene data show CDR1 as DFQATT and CDR2 as SNEGSKA (reference sequence). The CDR3 extends over 13 amino acids. This chain's CDR3 is CSATKGRTGELFF. The CDR3 DNA reads as TGCAGTGCTACCAAGGGGAGGACCGGGGAGCTGTTTTTT.

V gene TRBV27 combines with J gene TRBJ2-2, with 7 bases lining up with TRBD1. CDR1 is MNHEY, CDR2 SMNVEV, per germline (reference sequence). The V gene end was trimmed by 3 bases and the J gene end by 7 bases; junction bases not matched to a gene: 11. The CDR3 has 16 residues. The CDR3 spells CASSLLSGTVSGELFF. In DNA form, the CDR3 reads TGTGCCAGCAGTTTGCTGTCCGGGACAGTCAGCGGGGAGCTGTTTTTT.

The gene calls are TRBV28 and TRBJ2-1, with 7 bases that match TRBD1. The CDR3 totals 16 residues. Germline assignment: CDR1 MDHEN and CDR2 SYDVKM. The V gene end was trimmed by 5 bases and the J gene end by 1 base; junction bases not matched to a gene: 8. This chain's CDR3 is CASSGGQAISYNEQFF. CDR3 DNA sequence: TGTGCCAGCAGTGGCGGACAGGCGATTTCCTACAATGAGCAGTTCTTC.

This chain connects TRBV4-1 to TRBJ2-7, with TRBD1 identical over 9 bases. The germline V gene has CDR1 MGHRA and CDR2 YSYEKL. The CDR3 is 15 residues long. The V and J ends lost 3 bases and 2 bases, in that order; junction bases with no gene match: 5. The chain's CDR3 is CASSQGQGTPYEQYF. The CDR3 nucleotides are TGCGCCAGCAGCCAGGGACAGGGAACCCCCTACGAGCAGTACTTC.

This chain joins TRBV7-2 and TRBJ1-1; D is uncertain. The CDR3 is made up of 13 amino acids. V was trimmed by 5 bases and J by 4 bases, leaving 11 bases between them. The germline V gene has CDR1 SGHTA and CDR2 FQGNSA. CDR3 loop: CASSSLGFTEAFF. CDR3 DNA: TGTGCCAGCAGCAGTCTGGGTTTCACTGAAGCTTTCTTT.

This clonotype was recorded a few times. V usage is TRBV6-2 or TRBV6-3 and J usage is TRBJ2-3; a weak D match, TRBD1 (6 bases). Trimming cost V 3 bases and J 3 bases, with 10 bases left between them. This CDR3 is built from 14 residues. Germline V gives CDR1 MNHEY, CDR2 SVGEGT. CDR3 bases: TGTGCCAGCAGTTATGGAAGGGGGACAGATACGCAGTATTTT. It is translated as CASSYGRGTDTQYF.

V and J are TRBV28 and TRBJ2-7; TRBD1 matches at 7 bases. Germline CDR1 is MDHEN and CDR2 is SYDVKM. The V segment lost 5 bases and the J segment 2 bases; nucleotides outside the gene matches: 6. The CDR3 is 14 residues long. The CDR3 reads CASSRGPGAYEQYF. CDR3 DNA sequence: TGTGCCAGCAGTAGGGGGCCCGGAGCCTACGAGCAGTACTTC.

This clonotype was seen more than once but under ten times. The junction departs from the called germline gene at one end, perhaps through a read error. This chain joins TRBV11-2 and TRBJ2-3, with 11 bases matching TRBD2. The CDR3 is 16 amino acids. Per germline, CDR1 SGHAT and CDR2 FQNNGV. Here the CDR3 DNA reads TGTGCCAGCACCCCGTCGACTAGCGGGGTAACAGACACGCAGTATTTT. It translates to CASTPSTSGVTDTQYF. Together with reference TRBV11-2 and TRBJ2-3, the CDR3 gives the full variable domain: EAGVAQSPRYKIIEKRQSVAFWCNPISGHATLYWYQQILGQGPKLLIQFQNNGVVDDSQLPKDRFSAERLKGVDSTLKIQPAKLEDSAVYLCASTPSTSGVTDTQYFGPGTRLTVL.

This sequence joins TRBV5-1 and TRBJ2-7; 8 bases align to TRBD1. The CDR3 is 14 amino acids. V was pared by 4 bases and J by 2 bases, with 5 bases of the junction left unmatched. Per the germline V gene, CDR1 is SGHRS and CDR2 is YFSETQ. The CDR3 bases are TGCGCCAGCAGCGGACAGGGAGACACCTACGAGCAGTACTTC. It codes for CASSGQGDTYEQYF. Drawing the rest from reference TRBV5-1 and TRBJ2-7, the complete variable domain is KAGVTQTPRYLIKTRGQQVTLSCSPISGHRSVSWYQQTPGQGLQFLFEYFSETQRNKGNFPGRFSGRQFSNSRSEMNVSTLELGDSALYLCASSGQGDTYEQYFGPGTRLTVT.

This clonotype was seen many times. The genes are TRBV29-1 and TRBJ2-7, with TRBD1 as a possible D gene (6 bases). Germline-derived CDR1 and CDR2 are SQVTM and ANQGSEA. V was shortened by 5 bases and J by 1 base, with 27 bases between the two germline ends. The CDR3 covers 18 residues. The CDR3 DNA reads as TGCAGCGTTCCTTCCGACAGGATCCGAAAGTCTTCATCCTACGAGCAGTACTTC. This codes for CSVPSDRIRKSSSYEQYF.

This clonotype has more than one count but fewer than ten. V is TRBV9 and J is TRBJ2-2; 11 nucleotides match TRBD2. The CDR3 contains 16 residues. Looked up from germline, CDR1 is SGDLS and CDR2 is YYNGEE. V was pared by 4 bases and J by 6 bases, with 8 bases of the junction left unmatched. The CDR3 coding sequence is TGTGCCAGCAGCAGGTTAGCGGGAGGGCCTCCCGGGGAGCTGTTTTTT. Protein sequence: CASSRLAGGPPGELFF.

The sample holds many counts of this clonotype. V usage is TRBV20-1 and J usage is TRBJ2-3; D gene ambiguous. This CDR3 comprises 11 residues. Trimming took off 7 bases at V and 4 bases at J, with 9 bases between the two ends. Looked up from germline, CDR1 is DFQATT and CDR2 is SNEGSKA (reference sequence). In DNA form, the CDR3 reads TGCAGTGTTACTCCGGCAGATACGCAGTATTTT. Residues: CSVTPADTQYF.

V gene TRBV5-1 combines with J gene TRBJ2-3; D is uncertain. The germline V gene encodes CDR1 SGHRS and CDR2 YFSETQ. The V gene lost 1 base and the J gene lost 4 bases, with 10 bases spanning the gap. The length of the CDR3 is 14 residues. The CDR3 DNA reads TGCGCCAGCAGCTTGTACGAGACGGCAGATACGCAGTATTTT. Protein product: CASSLYETADTQYF.

This clonotype was recorded a few times. J is TRBJ2-2 and V is TRBV5-1, with a possible D match to TRBD1 (5 bases). V was cut by 3 bases and J by 6 bases, with 12 bases left in between. This CDR3 spans 14 amino acids. CDR1 and CDR2 from the germline V gene are SGHRS and YFSETQ. CDR3 DNA sequence: TGCGCCAGCAGCTCCCCCAGGGTTTCCGGGGAGCTGTTTTTT. This codes for CASSSPRVSGELFF. Full variable domain (missing parts from reference TRBV5-1 and TRBJ2-2): KAGVTQTPRYLIKTRGQQVTLSCSPISGHRSVSWYQQTPGQGLQFLFEYFSETQRNKGNFPGRFSGRQFSNSRSEMNVSTLELGDSALYLCASSSPRVSGELFFGEGSRLTVL.